This TCR beta chain emerged from a study of technical replicates of blood from a handful of donors. Germline V CDR1 and CDR2: PRHDT, FYEKMQ (reference sequence). The V and J ends lost 5 bases and 3 bases, in that order; junction bases with no gene match: 5. The CDR3 is made up of 14 amino acids. Repertoires were generated with immunoSEQ multiplex PCR, while TCRdb's copy carries only in-frame clones and drops some. The sample comprises some 60,000 clones, more than 75% of which are singletons, and under 6.5% rests with the top ten. The genes are TRBV13 and TRBJ2-7; 9 bases line up with TRBD1. Source material: PBMCs. The origin of this receptor is a human donor in good health. Some clones in this sample may be carry-over from other donors' samples. This chain's CDR3 is CASSKPGQGYEQYF. For the CDR3, the DNA is TGTGCCAGCAGCAAACCGGGACAGGGCTACGAGCAGTACTTC.